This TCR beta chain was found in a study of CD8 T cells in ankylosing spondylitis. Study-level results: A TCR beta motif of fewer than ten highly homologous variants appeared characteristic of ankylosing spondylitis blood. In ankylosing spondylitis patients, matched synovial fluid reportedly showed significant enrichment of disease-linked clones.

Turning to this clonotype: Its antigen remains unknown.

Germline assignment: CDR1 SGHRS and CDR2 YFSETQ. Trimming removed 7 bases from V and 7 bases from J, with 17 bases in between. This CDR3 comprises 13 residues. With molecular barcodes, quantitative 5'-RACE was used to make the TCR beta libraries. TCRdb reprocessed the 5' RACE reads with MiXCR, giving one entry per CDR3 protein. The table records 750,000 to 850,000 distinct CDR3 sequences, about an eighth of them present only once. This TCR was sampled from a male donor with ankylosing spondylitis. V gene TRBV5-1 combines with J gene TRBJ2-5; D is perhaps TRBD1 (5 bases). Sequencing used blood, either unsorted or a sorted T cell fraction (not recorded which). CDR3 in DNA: TGCGCCAGCTCAAGGGGAAACACAATGACCCAGTACTTC. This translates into CASSRGNTMTQYF.